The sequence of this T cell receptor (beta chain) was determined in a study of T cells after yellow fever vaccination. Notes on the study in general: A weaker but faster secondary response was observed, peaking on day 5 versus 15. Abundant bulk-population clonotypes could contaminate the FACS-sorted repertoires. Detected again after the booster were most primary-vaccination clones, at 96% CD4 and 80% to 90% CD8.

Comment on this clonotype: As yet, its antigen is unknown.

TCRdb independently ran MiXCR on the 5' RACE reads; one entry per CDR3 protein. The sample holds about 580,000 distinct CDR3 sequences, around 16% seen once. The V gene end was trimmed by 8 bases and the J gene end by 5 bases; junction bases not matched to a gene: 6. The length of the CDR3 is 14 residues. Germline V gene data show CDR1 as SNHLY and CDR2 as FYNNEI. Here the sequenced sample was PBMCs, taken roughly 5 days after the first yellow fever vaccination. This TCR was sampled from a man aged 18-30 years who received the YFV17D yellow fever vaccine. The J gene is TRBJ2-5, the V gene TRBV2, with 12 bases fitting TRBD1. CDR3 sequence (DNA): TGTGCCAGCGGGGGACAGGGGGCGCCGGAGACCCAGTACTTC. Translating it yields CASGGQGAPETQYF.